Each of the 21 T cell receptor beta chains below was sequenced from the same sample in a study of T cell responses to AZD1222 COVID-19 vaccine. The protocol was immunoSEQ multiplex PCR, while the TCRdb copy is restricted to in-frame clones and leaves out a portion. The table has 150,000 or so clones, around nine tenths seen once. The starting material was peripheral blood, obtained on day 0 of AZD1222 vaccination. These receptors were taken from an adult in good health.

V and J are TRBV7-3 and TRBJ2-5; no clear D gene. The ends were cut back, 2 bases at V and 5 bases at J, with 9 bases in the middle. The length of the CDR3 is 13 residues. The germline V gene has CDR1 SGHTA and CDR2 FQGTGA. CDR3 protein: CASSLLNGETQYF. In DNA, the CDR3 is TGTGCCAGCAGCTTACTAAACGGGGAGACCCAGTACTTC.

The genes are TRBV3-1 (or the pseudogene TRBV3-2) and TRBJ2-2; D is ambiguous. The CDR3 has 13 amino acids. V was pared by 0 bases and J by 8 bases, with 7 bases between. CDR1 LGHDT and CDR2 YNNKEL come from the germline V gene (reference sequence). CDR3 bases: TGTGCCAGCAGCCAAGATTTTGGTGGGGAGCTGTTTTTT. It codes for CASSQDFGGELFF.

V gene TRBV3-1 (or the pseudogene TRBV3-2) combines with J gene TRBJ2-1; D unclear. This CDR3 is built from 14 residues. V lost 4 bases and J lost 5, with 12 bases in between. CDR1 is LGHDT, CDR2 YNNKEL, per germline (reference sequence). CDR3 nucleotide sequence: TGTGCCAGCAGCCCACCAGACTGGAACAATGAGCAGTTCTTC. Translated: CASSPPDWNNEQFF.

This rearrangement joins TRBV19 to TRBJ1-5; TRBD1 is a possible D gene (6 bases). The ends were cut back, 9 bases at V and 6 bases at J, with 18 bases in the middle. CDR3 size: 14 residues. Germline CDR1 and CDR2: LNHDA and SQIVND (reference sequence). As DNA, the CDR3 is TGTGCCAGCGAGGCCAGAGGGGGTGGTCAGCCCCAGCATTTT. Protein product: CASEARGGGQPQHF.

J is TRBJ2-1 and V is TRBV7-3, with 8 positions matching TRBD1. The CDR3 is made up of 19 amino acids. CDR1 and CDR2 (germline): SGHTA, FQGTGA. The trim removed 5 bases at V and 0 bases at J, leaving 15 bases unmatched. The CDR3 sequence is CASSDRQGTLLFSYNEQFF. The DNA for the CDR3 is TGTGCCAGCAGCGATAGACAGGGGACTCTCTTATTCTCCTACAATGAGCAGTTCTTC.

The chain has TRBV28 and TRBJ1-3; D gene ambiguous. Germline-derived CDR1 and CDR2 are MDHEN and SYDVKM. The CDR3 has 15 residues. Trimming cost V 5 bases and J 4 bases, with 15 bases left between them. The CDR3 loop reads CASSHPVDAGNTIYF. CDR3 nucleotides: TGTGCCAGCAGTCACCCGGTCGATGCGGGAAACACCATATATTTT.

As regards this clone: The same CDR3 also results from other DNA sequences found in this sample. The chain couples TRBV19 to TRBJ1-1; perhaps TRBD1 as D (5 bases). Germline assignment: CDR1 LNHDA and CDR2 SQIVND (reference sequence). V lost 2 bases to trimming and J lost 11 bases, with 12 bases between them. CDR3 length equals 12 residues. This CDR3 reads CASSIRGTEAFF. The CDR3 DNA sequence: TGTGCCAGTAGTATACGAGGGACGGAGGCTTTCTTT.

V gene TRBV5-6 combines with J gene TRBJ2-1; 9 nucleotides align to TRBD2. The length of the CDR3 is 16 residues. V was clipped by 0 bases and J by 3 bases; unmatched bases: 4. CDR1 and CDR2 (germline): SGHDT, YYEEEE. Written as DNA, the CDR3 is TGTGCCAGCAGCTTGGGCGGGGGGGACTTCTACAATGAGCAGTTCTTC. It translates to CASSLGGGDFYNEQFF.

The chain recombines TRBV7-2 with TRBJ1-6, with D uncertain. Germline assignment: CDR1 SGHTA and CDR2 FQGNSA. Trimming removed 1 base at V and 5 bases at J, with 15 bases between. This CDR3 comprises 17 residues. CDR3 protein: CASSLGAGRGNNSPLHF. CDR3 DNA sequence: TGTGCCAGCAGCTTAGGGGCAGGCCGTGGAAATAATTCACCCCTCCACTTT. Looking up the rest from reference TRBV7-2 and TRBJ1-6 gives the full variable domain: GAGVSQSPSNKVTEKGKDVELRCDPISGHTALYWYRQSLGQGLEFLIYFQGNSAPDKSGLPSDRFSAERTGGSVSTLTIQRTQQEDSAVYLCASSLGAGRGNNSPLHFGNGTRLTVT.

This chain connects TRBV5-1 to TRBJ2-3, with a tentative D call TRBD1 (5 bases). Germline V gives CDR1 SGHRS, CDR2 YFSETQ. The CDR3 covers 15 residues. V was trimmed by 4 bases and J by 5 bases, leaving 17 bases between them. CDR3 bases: TGCGCCAGCAGCCCCGGAGCAGGGTTTATAGATACGCAGTATTTT. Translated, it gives CASSPGAGFIDTQYF. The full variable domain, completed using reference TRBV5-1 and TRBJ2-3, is KAGVTQTPRYLIKTRGQQVTLSCSPISGHRSVSWYQQTPGQGLQFLFEYFSETQRNKGNFPGRFSGRQFSNSRSEMNVSTLELGDSALYLCASSPGAGFIDTQYFGPGTRLTVL.

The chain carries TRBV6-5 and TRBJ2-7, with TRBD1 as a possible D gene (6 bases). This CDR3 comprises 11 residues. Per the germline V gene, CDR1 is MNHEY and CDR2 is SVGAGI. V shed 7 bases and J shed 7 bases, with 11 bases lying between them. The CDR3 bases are TGTGCCAGCACCGATACAGGGGAGCAGTACTTC. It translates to CASTDTGEQYF.

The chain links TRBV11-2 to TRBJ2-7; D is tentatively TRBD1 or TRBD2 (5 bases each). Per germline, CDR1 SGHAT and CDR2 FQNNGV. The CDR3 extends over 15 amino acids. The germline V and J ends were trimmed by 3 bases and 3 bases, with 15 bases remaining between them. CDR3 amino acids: CASSFPGPRVYEQYF. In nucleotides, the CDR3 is TGTGCCAGCAGCTTCCCGGGGCCGCGGGTCTACGAGCAGTACTTC.

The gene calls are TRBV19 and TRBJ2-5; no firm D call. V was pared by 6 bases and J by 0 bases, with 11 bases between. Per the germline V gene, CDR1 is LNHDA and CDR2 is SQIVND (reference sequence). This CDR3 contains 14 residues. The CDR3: CASSISLHQETQYF. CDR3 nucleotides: TGTGCCAGTAGCATCTCCCTGCACCAAGAGACCCAGTACTTC.

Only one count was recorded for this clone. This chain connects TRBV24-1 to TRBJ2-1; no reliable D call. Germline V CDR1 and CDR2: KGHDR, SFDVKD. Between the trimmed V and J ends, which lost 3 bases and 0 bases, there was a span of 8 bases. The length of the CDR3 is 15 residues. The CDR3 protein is CATSDVSVSYNEQFF. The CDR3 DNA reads TGTGCCACCAGTGATGTGAGCGTCTCCTACAATGAGCAGTTCTTC.

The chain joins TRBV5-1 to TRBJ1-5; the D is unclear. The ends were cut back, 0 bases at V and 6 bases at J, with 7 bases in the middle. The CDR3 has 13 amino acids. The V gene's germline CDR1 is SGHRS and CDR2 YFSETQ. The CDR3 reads CASSLVVGQPQHF. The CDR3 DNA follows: TGCGCCAGCAGCTTGGTGGTGGGTCAGCCCCAGCATTTT.

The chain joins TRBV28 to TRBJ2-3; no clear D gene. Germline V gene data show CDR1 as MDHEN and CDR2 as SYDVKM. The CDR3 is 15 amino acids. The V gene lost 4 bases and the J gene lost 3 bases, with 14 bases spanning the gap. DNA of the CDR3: TGTGCCAGCAGTTCCCGGTCTCCACGGACAGATACGCAGTATTTT. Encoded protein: CASSSRSPRTDTQYF.

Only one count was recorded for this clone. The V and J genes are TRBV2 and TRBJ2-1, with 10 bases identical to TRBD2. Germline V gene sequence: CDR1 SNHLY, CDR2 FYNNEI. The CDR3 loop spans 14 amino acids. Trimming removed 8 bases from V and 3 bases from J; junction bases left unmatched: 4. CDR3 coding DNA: TGTGCCAGCTACAGACTAGCGGGCTACAATGAGCAGTTCTTC. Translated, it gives CASYRLAGYNEQFF.

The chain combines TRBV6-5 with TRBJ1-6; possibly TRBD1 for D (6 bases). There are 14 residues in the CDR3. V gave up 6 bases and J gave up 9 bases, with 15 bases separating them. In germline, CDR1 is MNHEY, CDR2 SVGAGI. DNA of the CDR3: TGTGCCAGCAGCCCCGGACAGAAGGGTTCACCCCTCCACTTT. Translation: CASSPGQKGSPLHF.

CDR3 region: CASSWTGDGYTF. The CDR3 nucleotides are TGTGCCAGTAGCTGGACAGGGGACGGCTACACCTTC. The J gene is TRBJ1-2, the V gene TRBV19, with TRBD1 matching 9 bases. V trimming: 6 bases; J trimming: 8 bases; junction bases outside the gene matches: 4. The CDR3 is 12 amino acids. Germline CDR1 reads LNHDA; CDR2 reads SQIVND (reference sequence).

CDR3: CASSPFSAEISYEQYF. The CDR3 region has the DNA TGTGCCAGCAGCCCCTTCTCAGCGGAAATCTCCTACGAGCAGTACTTC. The chain is built from TRBV11-2 and TRBJ2-7; maybe TRBD2 (5 bases). In germline, CDR1 is SGHAT, CDR2 FQNNGV. CDR3 length: 16 residues. The ends were cut back, 5 bases at V and 0 bases at J, with 17 bases in the middle.

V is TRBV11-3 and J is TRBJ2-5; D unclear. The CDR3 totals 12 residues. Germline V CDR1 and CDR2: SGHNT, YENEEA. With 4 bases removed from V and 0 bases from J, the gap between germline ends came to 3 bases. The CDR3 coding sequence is TGTGCCAGCAGCTCCAACCAAGAGACCCAGTACTTC. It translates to CASSSNQETQYF.